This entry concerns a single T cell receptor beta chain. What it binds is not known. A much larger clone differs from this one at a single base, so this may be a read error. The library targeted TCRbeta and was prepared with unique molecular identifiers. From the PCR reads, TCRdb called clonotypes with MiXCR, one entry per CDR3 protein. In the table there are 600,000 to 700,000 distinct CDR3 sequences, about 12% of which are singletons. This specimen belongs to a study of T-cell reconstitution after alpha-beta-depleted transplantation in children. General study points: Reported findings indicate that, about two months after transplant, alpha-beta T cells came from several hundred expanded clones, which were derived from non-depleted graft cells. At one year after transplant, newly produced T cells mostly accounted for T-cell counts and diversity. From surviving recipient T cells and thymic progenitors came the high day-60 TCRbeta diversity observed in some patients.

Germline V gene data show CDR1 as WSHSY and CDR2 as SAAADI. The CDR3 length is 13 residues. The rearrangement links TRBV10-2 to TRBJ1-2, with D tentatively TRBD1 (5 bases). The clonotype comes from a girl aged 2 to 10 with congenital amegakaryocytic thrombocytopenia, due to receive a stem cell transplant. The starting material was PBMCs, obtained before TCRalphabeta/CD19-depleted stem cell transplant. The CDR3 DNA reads TGCGCCAGCGGGGAGACAGCAAACTATGGCGACACCTTC. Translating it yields CASGETANYGDTF.